This entry concerns a single TCR beta chain. Its antigen is not known. The record originates from a study of T-cell reconstitution after alpha-beta-depleted transplantation in children. Points from the study as a whole: Several hundred expanded graft clones reportedly gave rise to the alpha-beta T cells present about two months after transplant.

The V gene's germline CDR1 is MGHRA and CDR2 YSYEKL. There are 13 residues in the CDR3. Losses at the gene ends were 1 base for V and 7 bases for J; bases not matched to a gene: 3. The TCRbeta library was prepared with unique molecular identifiers. TCRdb independently ran MiXCR on the PCR reads; one entry per CDR3 protein. The sample holds 200,000 to 300,000 distinct CDR3 sequences, roughly 26% seen once. Material: PBMCs, obtained before TCRalphabeta/CD19-depleted stem cell transplant. The rearrangement joins TRBV4-1 to TRBJ2-5; TRBD1 aligns across 7 bases. The sequence was obtained from a girl aged 2-9 years with Fanconi anemia, due to receive a stem cell transplant. CDR3 sequence (DNA): TGCGCCAGCAGCCAAGGGTGGACAGGGACCCAGTACTTC. This codes for CASSQGWTGTQYF.